Detailed here is one TCR beta chain. What it binds is unknown. TCRdb's copy holds only in-frame clones and misses some; the assay was immunoSEQ multiplex PCR. The table includes 20,000 to 30,000 clones, 65% to 85% detected once. The V gene lost 0 bases and the J gene lost 7 bases, with 10 bases spanning the gap. Germline V gene lookup returns CDR1 SGDLS and CDR2 YYNGEE. The CDR3 length is 13 residues. The data originate from a study of a mutant IDH1 vaccine in newly diagnosed glioma. Looking at the study overall: The patients received vaccinations eight times, in weeks 1, 3, 5, 7, 11, 15, 19 and 23. The therapy given earlier, which was standard therapy, consisted of radiotherapy, temozolomide, or both, and most of the patients received both.

Time point meaning: week 11, during vaccination. Alongside topical imiquimod, each dose of vaccine comprised 300 ug of mutant IDH1 20-mer peptide. The receptor comes from a woman between 18 and 29 years old with glioma. The input for sequencing was PBMCs, taken from a glioma patient whose treatment included an IDH1 peptide vaccine. The rearrangement links TRBV9 to TRBJ1-2, with D perhaps TRBD1 (5 bases). Written as DNA, the CDR3 is TGTGCCAGCAGCGTAGGCACAGGAGGTGGCTACACCTTC. Translation gives CASSVGTGGGYTF.